The present T cell receptor beta chain was sequenced within a study of blood T cell repertoires in COVID-19. In the study overall: Researchers got acute and convalescent COVID-19 samples from the United States, Italy and Spain. The cDNA or gDNA used as material had been derived from T cells, B-cell-depleted T cells, or PBMCs.

This clone was detected only a few times. The V gene's germline CDR1 is LGHNA and CDR2 YNFKEQ. Trimming took 0 bases from V and 6 from J, leaving 11 bases between them. The CDR3 spans 14 residues. Original processing methods: Estimated nucleated cell counts came from reference gene primer amplification. This table comes from immunoSEQ multiplex PCR, and its TCRdb copy is limited to in-frame clones, with some not included. V, J and clone size are taken as reported in that table, and D and trimming were inferred from the DNA itself. The profile shows around 87,000 clones, around 90% of them singletons. Sequencing was carried out using peripheral blood. The rearrangement uses TRBV4-2 and TRBJ1-2; no clear D. The TCR was taken from a human donor with active COVID-19. The donor label of this sample is uncertain. CDR3 in DNA: TGTGCCAGCAGCCAAGAATTGCAGGCTAATGGCTACACCTTC. Translated: CASSQELQANGYTF.